This record covers a single T cell receptor (gamma chain). Its antigen remains unidentified. No base quality values were provided; no much bigger clone lies one nucleotide off. Genomic DNA was extracted with the QIAamp DNA FFPE tissue kit from ten 5-um FFPE scrolls per case. To test whether coeliac disease can be classified from the TCR repertoire, the study used fully anonymised formalin-fixed paraffin-embedded duodenal biopsies that were not needed for diagnosis. The source of the sample is a study of intestinal T cells in coeliac disease (dated by TCRdb to 2019 to 2021). A note on the overall study: Coeliac patients were found to be much younger than controls, with mean ages of approximately 17 versus 53 years recorded in the TRG cohort. In the TCR-delta (TRD) cohort, there were duodenal biopsies from roughly ten coeliac disease patients and roughly ten non-coeliac controls. A second, larger TCR-gamma (TRG) cohort comprised duodenal biopsies from a few dozen coeliac disease patients and under 25 non-coeliac controls.

Measured from the cysteine to the phenylalanine, the CDR3 is 9 residues long. Only CDR3 DNA is held: 27 bases, read in frame from base 1. Reading the germline V gene gives CDR1 VENAVY and CDR2 YDSYNSRV. Results the study describes overall, beyond this receptor: FFPE-derived DNA was found to be relatively degraded, and loss of a proportion of TCR sequences in each sample was likely caused by this degradation. TRD kmer-based clustering correctly classified all 20 or so biopsies in training, with a reported leave-one-out accuracy of about 91%. It was not possible to tell repeated CDR3 amino acid sequences apart from PCR duplicates. The coeliac group and the control group were significantly different in age, but an analysis split by age did not give significant classification. Of some 54 biopsies, approximately 51 (roughly 94%) were correctly classified by TRG clustering, and a leave-one-out accuracy of around 87% was reported.

The library relied on multiplex PCR. Sequencing was performed on an Ion Torrent PGM. TRG repertoires were amplified from around 0.2 ug of biopsy DNA with the LymphoTrack kit, in which Illumina adapters are carried by the primers. TRG amplicons were cleaned up with AMPure XP beads, measured on a 2100 Bioanalyzer, and combined in equimolar amounts. TRG libraries were sequenced on an Ion PGM instrument. Regarding the original processing steps: FastX removed reads in which more than 10% of nucleotides fell below the per-patient third-quartile quality score. Reads were aligned with IMGT/HighV-QUEST to assign V, D and J genes, identify CDR3 regions and assess functionality. Sequences were converted to amino acids, and every sequence predicted to be non-functional was removed. CDR3s were broken into kmers both with and without positional annotation, kmer frequencies were analysed by PCA, and samples were clustered using each of the 1023 combinations of PCs 1-10. Classification was validated by leave-one-out cross-validation, re-optimising parameters on the remaining samples each time. Shannon diversity was computed with the vegan R package from repeated random subsamples equal to the lowest read count. With CATT, TCRdb called clones again from the public reads; duplicate DNA rows were later joined. The V and J calls follow TCRdb's processing rather than the paper's. A total of some 1,000 gamma-chain clones appear in this sample, roughly 50% of them only once. The top ten constitute around 16% of the sample.

The sequenced material came from a duodenal biopsy. This receptor was taken from a human donor with celiac disease. The V and J genes are TRGV8 and TRGJ1 or TRGJ2. The CDR3 in this case is CAPGYKKLF. The bases are TGTGCACCCGGTTATAAGAAACTCTTT.